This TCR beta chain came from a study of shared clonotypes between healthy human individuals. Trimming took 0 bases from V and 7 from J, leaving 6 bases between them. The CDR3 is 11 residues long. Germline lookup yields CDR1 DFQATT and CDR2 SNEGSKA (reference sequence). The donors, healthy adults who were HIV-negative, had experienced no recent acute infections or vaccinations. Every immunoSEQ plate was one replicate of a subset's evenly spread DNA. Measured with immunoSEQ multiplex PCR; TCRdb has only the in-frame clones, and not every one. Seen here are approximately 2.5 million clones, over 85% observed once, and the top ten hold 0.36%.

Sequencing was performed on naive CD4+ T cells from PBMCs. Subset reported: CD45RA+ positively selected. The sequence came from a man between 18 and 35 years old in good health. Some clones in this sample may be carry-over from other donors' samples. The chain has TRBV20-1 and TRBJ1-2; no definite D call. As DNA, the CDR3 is TGCAGTGCTAGAGACCACGGTGGCTACACCTTC. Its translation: CSARDHGGYTF.